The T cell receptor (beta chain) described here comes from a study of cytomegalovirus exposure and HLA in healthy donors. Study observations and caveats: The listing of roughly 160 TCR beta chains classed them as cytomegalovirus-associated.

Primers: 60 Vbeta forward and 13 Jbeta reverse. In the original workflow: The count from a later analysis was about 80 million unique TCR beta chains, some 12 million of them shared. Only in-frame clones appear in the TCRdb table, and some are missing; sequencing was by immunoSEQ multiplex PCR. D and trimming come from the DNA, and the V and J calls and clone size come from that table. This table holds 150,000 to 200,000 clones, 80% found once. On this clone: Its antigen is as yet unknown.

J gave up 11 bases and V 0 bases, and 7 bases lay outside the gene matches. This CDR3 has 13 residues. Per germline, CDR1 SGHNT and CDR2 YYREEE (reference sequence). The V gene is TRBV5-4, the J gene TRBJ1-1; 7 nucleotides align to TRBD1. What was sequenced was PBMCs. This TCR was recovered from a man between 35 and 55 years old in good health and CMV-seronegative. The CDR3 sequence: CASSLAGGVNAFF. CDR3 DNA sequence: TGTGCCAGCAGCTTGGCAGGGGGAGTGAATGCTTTCTTT.